The 3 T cell receptor beta chains presented below share a single source sample, sequenced in a study of T-cell memory formation after mild COVID-19. TCRdb re-analysed the 5' RACE reads in MiXCR, keeping a single row per CDR3 protein. Of hundreds of thousands of distinct CDR3 sequences listed, roughly 25% are singletons. Sample: PBMCs or a T cell subset sorted from them (not recorded which). All receptors derive from an adult woman who had mild COVID-19 (a few samples of this study predate the infection). Cell type and time point are not known.

The V and J genes are TRBV6-4 and TRBJ1-1; D might be TRBD1 (6 bases). Germline CDR1 reads MRHNA; CDR2 reads SNTAGT. The CDR3 length is 12 residues. The ends were cut back, 7 bases at V and 4 bases at J, with 10 bases in the middle. The CDR3 DNA sequence: TGTGCCAGCAAGGGGGTGGGCACTGAAGCTTTCTTT. It is translated as CASKGVGTEAFF.

DNA for the CDR3: TGTGCCAGCAGAGTCGGGACTCTCAACTATGGCTACACCTTC. Its protein product is CASRVGTLNYGYTF. V usage is TRBV6-2 or TRBV6-3 and J usage is TRBJ1-2, with D possibly matching TRBD1 (5 bases). Germline V lookup: CDR1 MNHEY, CDR2 SVGEGT. Trimming shortened V by 6 bases and J by 2 bases, and 13 bases separated the two germline ends. The CDR3 loop spans 14 amino acids.

This chain uses TRBV7-2 with TRBJ2-3, with 14 bases identical to TRBD2. CDR1 is SGHTA and CDR2 is FQGNSA in the germline V gene. With V trimmed by 5 bases and J by 3 bases, 4 bases remained unmatched. There are 16 residues in the CDR3. The CDR3 region has the DNA TGTGCCAGCAGCCTCCGGACTAGCGGGGGGACAGATACGCAGTATTTT. It codes for CASSLRTSGGTDTQYF.